A selection of T cell receptor beta chains follows, all from one sample in a study of liver allograft versus peripheral blood T cells. TCRdb reprocessed the reads with MiXCR, giving one entry per CDR3 protein. The sample has some 5,500 distinct CDR3 sequences, 12% to 15% seen once. Receptor source: a human patient who had a liver transplant. Some T cells may be graft donor cells. CDR3s include the opening cysteine and the closing phenylalanine or tryptophan. A D gene is named only where the DNA matches it firmly. Size is stated for part of the rows, as once, few or many counts, or as a class when the clone is expanded.

j_gene: TRBJ2-1; d_gene: .; abundance: few; v_gene: TRBV20-1; CDR3aa: CSASRGPEGTEQFF; CDR3nt: TGCAGTGCTAGTAGAGGGCCAGAAGGAACTGAGCAGTTCTTC
j_gene: TRBJ1-1; d_gene: .; abundance: medium-sized; v_gene: TRBV27; CDR3aa: CASSLTRSGDTEAFF; CDR3nt: TGTGCCAGCAGTTTAACCCGATCAGGGGACACTGAAGCTTTCTTT
j_gene: TRBJ2-1; d_gene: TRBD2; abundance: few; v_gene: TRBV6-5; CDR3aa: CASSSGLAGVNEQFF; CDR3nt: TGTGCCAGCAGTTCCGGACTAGCGGGAGTTAATGAGCAGTTCTTC
j_gene: TRBJ1-1; d_gene: .; abundance: medium-sized; v_gene: TRBV24-1; CDR3aa: CATSDAHGTEAFF; CDR3nt: TGTGCCACCAGTGACGCACACGGCACTGAAGCTTTCTTT
j_gene: TRBJ2-1; d_gene: TRBD2; abundance: few; v_gene: TRBV7-2; CDR3aa: CASSLRLAGVTDEQFF; CDR3nt: TGTGCCAGCAGCTTGCGACTAGCGGGCGTGACCGATGAGCAGTTCTTC
j_gene: TRBJ1-5; d_gene: .; abundance: once; v_gene: TRBV19; CDR3aa: CASSGLALDSNQPQHF; CDR3nt: TGTGCCAGTAGTGGTCTGGCCCTAGATAGCAATCAGCCCCAGCATTTT
j_gene: TRBJ1-1; d_gene: .; abundance: .; v_gene: TRBV7-9; CDR3aa: CASSLYGGQSTEAFF; CDR3nt: TGTGCCAGCAGCTTATACGGGGGGCAGAGTACTGAAGCTTTCTTT
j_gene: TRBJ1-3; d_gene: .; abundance: many; v_gene: TRBV25-1; CDR3aa: CASSEPGGNTIYF; CDR3nt: TGTGCCAGCAGTGAGCCGGGTGGAAACACCATATATTTT
j_gene: TRBJ2-6; d_gene: .; abundance: medium-sized; v_gene: TRBV6-6; CDR3aa: CASSYPGANVLTF; CDR3nt: TGTGCCAGCAGTTACCCTGGGGCCAACGTCCTGACTTTC
j_gene: TRBJ1-2; d_gene: .; abundance: few; v_gene: TRBV2; CDR3aa: CASSERQYNYGYTF; CDR3nt: TGTGCCAGCAGTGAAAGGCAGTATAACTATGGCTACACCTTC
j_gene: TRBJ1-3; d_gene: .; abundance: few; v_gene: TRBV20-1; CDR3aa: CSAGSGALSGNTIYF; CDR3nt: TGCAGTGCTGGTAGCGGTGCACTCTCTGGAAACACCATATATTTT
j_gene: TRBJ2-2; d_gene: TRBD1; abundance: .; v_gene: TRBV5-4; CDR3aa: CASSQTGRTSNTGELFF; CDR3nt: TGTGCCAGCAGCCAGACAGGGAGAACTTCGAACACCGGGGAGCTGTTTTTT
j_gene: TRBJ2-7; d_gene: TRBD2; abundance: .; v_gene: TRBV28; CDR3aa: CASGREDLGEQYF; CDR3nt: TGTGCCAGCGGCCGGGAGGATTTGGGGGAGCAGTACTTC
j_gene: TRBJ2-1; d_gene: TRBD2; abundance: medium-sized; v_gene: TRBV6-1; CDR3aa: CASSYSGLAGAGEQFF; CDR3nt: TGTGCCAGCAGTTACTCAGGACTAGCGGGAGCCGGTGAGCAGTTCTTC
j_gene: TRBJ1-2; d_gene: .; abundance: .; v_gene: TRBV28; CDR3aa: CASSLAGPSTFYGYTF; CDR3nt: TGTGCCAGCAGTTTGGCGGGACCGTCGACCTTCTATGGCTACACCTTC
j_gene: TRBJ2-7; d_gene: .; abundance: .; v_gene: TRBV10-3; CDR3aa: CAISESGGGKQYF; CDR3nt: TGTGCCATCAGTGAGTCTGGGGGGGGCAAGCAGTACTTC
j_gene: TRBJ2-7; d_gene: .; abundance: medium-sized; v_gene: TRBV28; CDR3aa: CASRMNGGAGSYEQYF; CDR3nt: TGTGCCAGCAGAATGAATGGGGGGGCGGGGTCCTACGAGCAGTACTTC
j_gene: TRBJ1-5; d_gene: TRBD1; abundance: medium-sized; v_gene: TRBV6-2/TRBV6-3; CDR3aa: CASTDSDRGYQPQHF; CDR3nt: TGTGCCAGCACCGACTCAGACAGGGGGTATCAGCCCCAGCATTTT
j_gene: TRBJ1-1; d_gene: TRBD1; abundance: medium-sized; v_gene: TRBV20-1; CDR3aa: CSARMVGQGVGEAFF; CDR3nt: TGCAGTGCTAGAATGGTAGGACAGGGGGTCGGTGAAGCTTTCTTT
j_gene: TRBJ1-2; d_gene: TRBD1; abundance: few; v_gene: TRBV20-1; CDR3aa: CSAREPAGTDGYTF; CDR3nt: TGCAGTGCTAGAGAACCCGCCGGGACAGATGGCTACACCTTC
j_gene: TRBJ1-2; d_gene: TRBD1; abundance: .; v_gene: TRBV12-3/TRBV12-4; CDR3aa: CASSPGQQNYGYTF; CDR3nt: TGTGCCAGCAGTCCGGGACAGCAAAACTATGGCTACACCTTC
j_gene: TRBJ2-1; d_gene: TRBD2; abundance: medium-sized; v_gene: TRBV27; CDR3aa: CASSSLAGGTSGGGEQFF; CDR3nt: TGTGCCAGCAGTTCCTTGGCAGGTGGGACTAGCGGGGGAGGTGAGCAGTTCTTC
j_gene: TRBJ1-2; d_gene: .; abundance: large; v_gene: TRBV18; CDR3aa: CASSPSSAYGYTF; CDR3nt: TGTGCCAGCTCACCGTCATCGGCCTATGGCTACACCTTC
j_gene: TRBJ1-1; d_gene: .; abundance: medium-sized; v_gene: TRBV6-6; CDR3aa: CASRPRGNTEAFF; CDR3nt: TGTGCCAGCAGACCCCGGGGGAACACTGAAGCTTTCTTT
j_gene: TRBJ2-6; d_gene: TRBD1; abundance: medium-sized; v_gene: TRBV24-1; CDR3aa: CATSESGTASGANVLTF; CDR3nt: TGTGCCACCAGTGAGTCGGGGACAGCCTCTGGGGCCAACGTCCTGACTTTC
j_gene: TRBJ1-2; d_gene: TRBD1; abundance: medium-sized; v_gene: TRBV6-1; CDR3aa: CASSSLGDRGGYTF; CDR3nt: TGTGCCAGCAGTTCCCTAGGGGACAGAGGTGGCTACACCTTC
j_gene: TRBJ1-2; d_gene: .; abundance: many; v_gene: TRBV7-2; CDR3aa: CASTPLSGYAGYTF; CDR3nt: TGTGCCAGCACCCCCCTTTCGGGGTATGCTGGCTACACCTTC
j_gene: TRBJ1-3; d_gene: .; abundance: medium-sized; v_gene: TRBV19; CDR3aa: CATYDSGRGNTIYF; CDR3nt: TGTGCCACCTACGATTCGGGGAGAGGAAACACCATATATTTT
j_gene: TRBJ1-3; d_gene: .; abundance: .; v_gene: TRBV28; CDR3aa: CASSFPGGSGNTIYF; CDR3nt: TGTGCCAGCAGTTTCCCGGGGGGGTCGGGAAACACCATATATTTT
j_gene: TRBJ2-1; d_gene: .; abundance: few; v_gene: TRBV20-1; CDR3aa: CSARDPRGRNNEQFF; CDR3nt: TGCAGTGCTAGAGATCCCAGGGGACGGAACAATGAGCAGTTCTTC
j_gene: TRBJ1-1; d_gene: .; abundance: medium-sized; v_gene: TRBV18; CDR3aa: CASSPGAAEAFF; CDR3nt: TGTGCCAGCTCCCCCGGGGCAGCTGAAGCTTTCTTT
j_gene: TRBJ1-1; d_gene: .; abundance: .; v_gene: TRBV2; CDR3aa: CASKPEGRTEAFF; CDR3nt: TGTGCCAGCAAACCCGAGGGGAGGACTGAAGCTTTCTTT
j_gene: TRBJ1-5; d_gene: .; abundance: medium-sized; v_gene: TRBV18; CDR3aa: CASSLSRDQPQHF; CDR3nt: TGTGCCAGCTCACTGAGTAGAGATCAGCCCCAGCATTTT
j_gene: TRBJ2-2; d_gene: .; abundance: many; v_gene: TRBV5-4; CDR3aa: CASRSTSGTLTGELFF; CDR3nt: TGTGCCAGCAGGTCCACCAGCGGAACCCTCACCGGGGAGCTGTTTTTT
j_gene: TRBJ2-7; d_gene: TRBD1; abundance: medium-sized; v_gene: TRBV28; CDR3aa: CATGTGFSYEQYF; CDR3nt: TGTGCTACCGGGACAGGGTTTTCCTACGAGCAGTACTTC
j_gene: TRBJ2-2; d_gene: TRBD1; abundance: few; v_gene: TRBV11-1; CDR3aa: CASSHRRQGTGDTGELFF; CDR3nt: TGTGCCAGCAGCCATAGAAGACAGGGGACGGGAGACACCGGGGAGCTGTTTTTT
j_gene: TRBJ1-5; d_gene: TRBD1; abundance: .; v_gene: TRBV6-6; CDR3aa: CASRGQGRNQPQHF; CDR3nt: TGTGCCAGCAGAGGACAGGGGCGCAATCAGCCCCAGCATTTT
j_gene: TRBJ2-7; d_gene: TRBD2; abundance: medium-sized; v_gene: TRBV29-1; CDR3aa: CSVGGAAGGDEQYF; CDR3nt: TGCAGCGTCGGGGGAGCAGCGGGAGGGGACGAGCAGTACTTC
j_gene: TRBJ1-2; d_gene: TRBD1; abundance: medium-sized; v_gene: TRBV18; CDR3aa: CASSSGQGGIYGYTF; CDR3nt: TGTGCCAGCTCAAGCGGACAGGGTGGGATCTATGGCTACACCTTC
j_gene: TRBJ1-1; d_gene: .; abundance: medium-sized; v_gene: TRBV7-9; CDR3aa: CASSAWRMGSEAFF; CDR3nt: TGTGCCAGCAGCGCCTGGAGGATGGGGTCTGAAGCTTTCTTT
j_gene: TRBJ1-1; d_gene: .; abundance: large; v_gene: TRBV18; CDR3aa: CASSPAGITEAFF; CDR3nt: TGTGCCAGCTCACCCGCCGGGATCACTGAAGCTTTCTTT
j_gene: TRBJ2-7; d_gene: TRBD2; abundance: .; v_gene: TRBV20-1; CDR3aa: CSATLAGVDEQYF; CDR3nt: TGCAGTGCAACACTAGCGGGAGTTGACGAGCAGTACTTC
j_gene: TRBJ2-1; d_gene: .; abundance: medium-sized; v_gene: TRBV10-3; CDR3aa: CAISERAGTYNEQFF; CDR3nt: TGTGCCATCTCTGAGCGGGCCGGAACCTACAATGAGCAGTTCTTC
j_gene: TRBJ1-3; d_gene: TRBD1; abundance: medium-sized; v_gene: TRBV6-5; CDR3aa: CASSRTGVPRENTIYF; CDR3nt: TGTGCCAGCAGCCGGACAGGCGTCCCTAGGGAAAACACCATATATTTT
j_gene: TRBJ1-3; d_gene: .; abundance: medium-sized; v_gene: TRBV6-6; CDR3aa: CASSTGHSGNTIYF; CDR3nt: TGTGCCAGCAGTACCGGGCACAGTGGAAACACCATATATTTT
j_gene: TRBJ1-2; d_gene: .; abundance: medium-sized; v_gene: TRBV7-2; CDR3aa: CASSRNERAVFDGYTF; CDR3nt: TGTGCCAGCAGCCGAAACGAAAGGGCGGTATTTGATGGCTACACCTTC
j_gene: TRBJ2-3; d_gene: TRBD1; abundance: .; v_gene: TRBV20-1; CDR3aa: CSASTTGDYTDTQYF; CDR3nt: TGCAGTGCTAGTACGACAGGGGATTACACAGATACGCAGTATTTT
j_gene: TRBJ1-3; d_gene: .; abundance: .; v_gene: TRBV7-9; CDR3aa: CASSQWAGASGNTIYF; CDR3nt: TGTGCCAGCAGCCAGTGGGCAGGGGCCTCTGGAAACACCATATATTTT
j_gene: TRBJ1-2; d_gene: .; abundance: many; v_gene: TRBV28; CDR3aa: CASSLWQVSNYGYTF; CDR3nt: TGTGCCAGCAGTTTATGGCAGGTCTCTAACTATGGCTACACCTTC
j_gene: TRBJ1-1; d_gene: TRBD1; abundance: medium-sized; v_gene: TRBV6-1; CDR3aa: CASRGQVGPEAFF; CDR3nt: TGTGCCAGCAGGGGACAGGTGGGACCTGAAGCTTTCTTT
j_gene: TRBJ2-1; d_gene: .; abundance: .; v_gene: TRBV5-4; CDR3aa: CASSDYREQRDEQSF; CDR3nt: TGTGCCAGCAGCGACTACCGGGAGCAGAGGGATGAGCAGTCCTTC
j_gene: TRBJ1-5; d_gene: TRBD1; abundance: medium-sized; v_gene: TRBV24-1; CDR3aa: CATSDRRQGEVDNQPQHF; CDR3nt: TGTGCCACCAGTGACCGAAGACAGGGAGAGGTTGACAATCAGCCCCAGCATTTT
j_gene: TRBJ1-2; d_gene: .; abundance: medium-sized; v_gene: TRBV6-1; CDR3aa: CASSGAGSNYGYTF; CDR3nt: TGTGCCAGCTCAGGGGCAGGATCCAACTATGGCTACACCTTC